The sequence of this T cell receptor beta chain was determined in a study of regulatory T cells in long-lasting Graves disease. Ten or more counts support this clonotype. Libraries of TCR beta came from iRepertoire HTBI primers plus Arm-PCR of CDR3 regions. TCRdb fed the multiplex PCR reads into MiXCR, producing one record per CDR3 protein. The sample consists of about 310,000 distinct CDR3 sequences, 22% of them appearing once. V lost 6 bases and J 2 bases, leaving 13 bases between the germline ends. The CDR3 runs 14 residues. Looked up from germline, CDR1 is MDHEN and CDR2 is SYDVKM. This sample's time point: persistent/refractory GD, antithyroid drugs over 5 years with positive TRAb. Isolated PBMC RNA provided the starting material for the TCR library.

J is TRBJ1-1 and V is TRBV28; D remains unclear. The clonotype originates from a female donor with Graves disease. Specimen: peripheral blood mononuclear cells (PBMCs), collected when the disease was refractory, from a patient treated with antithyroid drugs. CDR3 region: CASRHVRPNTEAFF. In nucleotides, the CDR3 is TGTGCCAGCAGGCACGTCCGGCCTAACACTGAAGCTTTCTTT. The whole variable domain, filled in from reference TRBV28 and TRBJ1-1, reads DVKVTQSSRYLVKRTGEKVFLECVQDMDHENMFWYRQDPGLGLRLIYFSYDVKMKEKGDIPEGYSVSREKKERFSLILESASTNQTSMYLCASRHVRPNTEAFFGQGTRLTVV.